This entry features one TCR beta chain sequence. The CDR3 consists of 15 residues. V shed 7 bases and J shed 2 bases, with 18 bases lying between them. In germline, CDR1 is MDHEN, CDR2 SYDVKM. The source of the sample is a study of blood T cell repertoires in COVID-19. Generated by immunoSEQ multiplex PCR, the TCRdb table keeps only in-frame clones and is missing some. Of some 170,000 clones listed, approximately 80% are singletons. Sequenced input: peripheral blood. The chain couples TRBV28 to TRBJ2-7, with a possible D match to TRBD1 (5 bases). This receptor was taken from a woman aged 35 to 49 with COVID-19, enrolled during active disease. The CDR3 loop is CASTTPGQGPYEQYF. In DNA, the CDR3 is TGTGCCAGCACCACCCCCGGGCAGGGCCCCTACGAGCAGTACTTC.